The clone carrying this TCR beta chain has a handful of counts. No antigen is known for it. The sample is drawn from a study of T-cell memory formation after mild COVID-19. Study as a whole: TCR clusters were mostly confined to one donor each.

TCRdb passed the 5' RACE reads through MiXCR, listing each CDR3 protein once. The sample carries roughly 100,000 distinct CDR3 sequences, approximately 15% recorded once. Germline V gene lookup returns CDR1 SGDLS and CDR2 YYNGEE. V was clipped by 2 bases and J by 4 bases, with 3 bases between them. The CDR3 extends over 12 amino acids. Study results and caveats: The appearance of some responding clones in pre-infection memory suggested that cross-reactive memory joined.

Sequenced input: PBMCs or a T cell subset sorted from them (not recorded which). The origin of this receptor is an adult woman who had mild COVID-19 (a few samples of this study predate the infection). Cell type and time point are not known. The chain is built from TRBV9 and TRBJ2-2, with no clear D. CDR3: CASSVSTGELFF. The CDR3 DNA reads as TGTGCCAGCAGCGTTTCCACCGGGGAGCTGTTTTTT.